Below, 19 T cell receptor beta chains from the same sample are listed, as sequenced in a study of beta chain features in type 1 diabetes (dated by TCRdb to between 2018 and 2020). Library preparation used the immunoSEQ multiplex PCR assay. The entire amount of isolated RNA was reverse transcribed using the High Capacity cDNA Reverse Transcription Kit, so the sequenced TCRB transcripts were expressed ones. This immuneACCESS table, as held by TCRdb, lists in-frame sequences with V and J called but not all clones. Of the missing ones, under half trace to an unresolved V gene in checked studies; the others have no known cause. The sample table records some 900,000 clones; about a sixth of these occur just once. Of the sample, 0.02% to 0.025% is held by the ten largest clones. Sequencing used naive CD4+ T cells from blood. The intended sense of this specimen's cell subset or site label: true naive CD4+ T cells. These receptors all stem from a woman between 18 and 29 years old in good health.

The DNA for the CDR3 is TGTGCCATCAGCCCTGGGACCGCGGGTTGGGGCACAGATACGCAGTATTTT. As protein: CAISPGTAGWGTDTQYF. V gene TRBV10-3 combines with J gene TRBJ2-3; D could derive from TRBD1 or TRBD2 (5 bases each). CDR1 ENHRY and CDR2 SYGVKD come from the germline V gene. Trimming cost V 6 bases and J 1 base, with 20 bases left between them. This CDR3 is 17 amino acids long.

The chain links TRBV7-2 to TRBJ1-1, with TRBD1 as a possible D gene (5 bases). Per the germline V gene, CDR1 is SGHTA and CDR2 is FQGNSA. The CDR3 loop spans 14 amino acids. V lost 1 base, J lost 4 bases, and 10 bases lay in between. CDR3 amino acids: CASSLGVRGTEAFF. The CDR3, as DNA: TGTGCCAGCAGCTTAGGGGTAAGGGGCACTGAAGCTTTCTTT.

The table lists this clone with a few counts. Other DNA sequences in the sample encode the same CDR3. The CDR3 reads CASSLASSYEQYF. CDR3 bases: TGTGCCAGCAGCTTAGCGAGTTCCTACGAGCAGTACTTC. V and J are TRBV7-8 and TRBJ2-7; D not resolved. The CDR3 consists of 13 residues. Trimming cost V 0 bases and J 1 base, with 4 bases left between them. Looked up from germline, CDR1 is SGHVS and CDR2 is FQNEAQ.

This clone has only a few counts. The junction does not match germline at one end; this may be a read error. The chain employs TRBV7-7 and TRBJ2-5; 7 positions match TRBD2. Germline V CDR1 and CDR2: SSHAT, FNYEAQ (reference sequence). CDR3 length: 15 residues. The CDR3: CASSLNGGSRETQYF. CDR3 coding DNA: TGTGCTAGCAGCCTCAACGGCGGGAGTCGGGAGACCCAGTACTTC.

The CDR3: CASSKHGHNEQFF. In nucleotides, the CDR3 is TGTGCCAGCAGCAAGCACGGCCACAATGAGCAGTTCTTC. This chain links TRBV7-6 with TRBJ2-1; unclear D gene. Looked up from germline, CDR1 is SGHVS and CDR2 is FNYEAQ. Trimming shortened V by 5 bases and J by 5 bases, and 10 bases separated the two germline ends. This CDR3 comprises 13 residues.

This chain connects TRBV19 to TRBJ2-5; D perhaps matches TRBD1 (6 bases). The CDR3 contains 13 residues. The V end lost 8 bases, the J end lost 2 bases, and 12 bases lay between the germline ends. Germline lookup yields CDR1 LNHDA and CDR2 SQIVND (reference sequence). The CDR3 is CASGDTNQETQYF. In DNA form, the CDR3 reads TGTGCCAGTGGGGACACAAATCAAGAGACCCAGTACTTC.

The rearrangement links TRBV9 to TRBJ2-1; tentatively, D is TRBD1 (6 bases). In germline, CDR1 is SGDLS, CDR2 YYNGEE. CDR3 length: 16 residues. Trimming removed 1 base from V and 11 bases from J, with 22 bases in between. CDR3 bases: TGTGCCAGCAGCGTAAGGTGGGACACCGGAGCTGCAAAGCAGTTCTTC. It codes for CASSVRWDTGAAKQFF.

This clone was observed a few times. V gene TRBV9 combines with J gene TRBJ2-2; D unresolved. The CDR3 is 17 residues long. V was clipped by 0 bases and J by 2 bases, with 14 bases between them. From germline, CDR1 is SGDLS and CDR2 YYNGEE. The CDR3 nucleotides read TGTGCCAGCAGCGTAGGGGGAACACCTTACAACACCGGGGAGCTGTTTTTT. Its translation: CASSVGGTPYNTGELFF.

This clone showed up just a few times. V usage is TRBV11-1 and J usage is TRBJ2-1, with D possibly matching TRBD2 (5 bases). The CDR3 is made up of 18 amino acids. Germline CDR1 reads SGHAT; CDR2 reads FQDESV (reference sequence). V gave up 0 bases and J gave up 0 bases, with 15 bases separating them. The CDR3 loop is CASSLALAGLASYNEQFF. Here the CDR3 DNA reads TGTGCCAGCAGCTTAGCGCTGGCGGGCCTTGCCTCCTACAATGAGCAGTTCTTC.

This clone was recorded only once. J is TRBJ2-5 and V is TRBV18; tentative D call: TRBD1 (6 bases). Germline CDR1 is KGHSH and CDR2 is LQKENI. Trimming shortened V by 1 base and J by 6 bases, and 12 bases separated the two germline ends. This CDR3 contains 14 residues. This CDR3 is CASSPREGVKTQYF. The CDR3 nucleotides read TGTGCCAGCTCACCACGCGAGGGGGTGAAGACCCAGTACTTC.

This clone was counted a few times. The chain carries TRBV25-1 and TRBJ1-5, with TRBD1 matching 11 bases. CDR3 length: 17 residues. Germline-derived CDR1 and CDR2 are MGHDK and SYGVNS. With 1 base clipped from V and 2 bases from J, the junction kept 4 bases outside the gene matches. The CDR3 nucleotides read TGTGCCAGCAGTGAATTGGGACAGGGGGTTGGCAATCAGCCCCAGCATTTT. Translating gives CASSELGQGVGNQPQHF.

This chain's CDR3 is CASSLEGNSYNEQFF. In DNA form, the CDR3 reads TGTGCCAGCAGCTTGGAGGGTAACTCCTACAATGAGCAGTTCTTC. The chain combines TRBV7-9 with TRBJ2-1; D is possibly TRBD2 (6 bases). This CDR3 comprises 15 residues. Germline CDR1 is SEHNR and CDR2 is FQNEAQ (reference sequence). V was trimmed by 3 bases and J by 0 bases, leaving 9 bases between them. The whole variable domain, filled in from reference TRBV7-9 and TRBJ2-1, reads DTGVSQNPRHKITKRGQNVTFRCDPISEHNRLYWYRQTLGQGPEFLTYFQNEAQLEKSRLLSDRFSAERPKGSFSTLEIQRTEQGDSAMYLCASSLEGNSYNEQFFGPGTRLTVL.

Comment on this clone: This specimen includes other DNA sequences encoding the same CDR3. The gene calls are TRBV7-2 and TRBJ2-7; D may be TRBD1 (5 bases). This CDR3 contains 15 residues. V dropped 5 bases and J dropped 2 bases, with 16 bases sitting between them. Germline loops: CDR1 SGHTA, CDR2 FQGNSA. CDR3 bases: TGTGCCAGCAGCCTTCTGGGGCAGGGTCCCTACGAGCAGTACTTC. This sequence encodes CASSLLGQGPYEQYF.

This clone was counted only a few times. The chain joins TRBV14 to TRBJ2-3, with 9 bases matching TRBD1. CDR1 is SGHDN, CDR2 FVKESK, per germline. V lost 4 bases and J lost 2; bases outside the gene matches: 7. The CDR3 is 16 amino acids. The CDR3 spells CASSPTGQGTTDTQYF. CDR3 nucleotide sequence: TGTGCCAGCAGCCCTACTGGACAGGGGACCACAGATACGCAGTATTTT.

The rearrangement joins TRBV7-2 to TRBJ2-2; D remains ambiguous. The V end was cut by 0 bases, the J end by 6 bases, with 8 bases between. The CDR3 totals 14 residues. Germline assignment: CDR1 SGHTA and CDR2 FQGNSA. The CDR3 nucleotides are TGTGCCAGCAGCTTAGCGCCCCCGGCCGGGGAGCTGTTTTTT. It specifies CASSLAPPAGELFF.

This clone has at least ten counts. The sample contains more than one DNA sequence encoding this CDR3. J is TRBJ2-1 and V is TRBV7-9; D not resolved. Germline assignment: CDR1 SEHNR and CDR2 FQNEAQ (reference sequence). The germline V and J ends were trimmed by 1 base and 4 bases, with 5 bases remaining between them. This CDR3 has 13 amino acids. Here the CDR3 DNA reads TGTGCCAGCAGCTTAGGACATTACAATGAGCAGTTCTTC. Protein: CASSLGHYNEQFF.

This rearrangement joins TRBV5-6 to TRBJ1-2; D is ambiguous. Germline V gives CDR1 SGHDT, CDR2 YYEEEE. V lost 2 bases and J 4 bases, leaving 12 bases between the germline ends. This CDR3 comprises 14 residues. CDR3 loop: CASSFQGHFYGYTF. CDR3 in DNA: TGTGCCAGCAGCTTCCAAGGCCATTTCTATGGCTACACCTTC. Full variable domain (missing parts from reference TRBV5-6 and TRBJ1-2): DAGVTQSPTHLIKTRGQQVTLRCSPKSGHDTVSWYQQALGQGPQFIFQYYEEEERQRGNFPDRFSGHQFPNYSSELNVNALLLGDSALYLCASSFQGHFYGYTFGSGTRLTVV.

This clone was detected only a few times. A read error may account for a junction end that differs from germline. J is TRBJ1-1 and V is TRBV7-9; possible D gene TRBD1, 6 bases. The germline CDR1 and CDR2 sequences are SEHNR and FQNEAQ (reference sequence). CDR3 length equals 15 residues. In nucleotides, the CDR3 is TGTGCCAGCAGCTTAGCGTGGGGGCGAGACACAGAAGCTTTCTTT. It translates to CASSLAWGRDTEAFF.

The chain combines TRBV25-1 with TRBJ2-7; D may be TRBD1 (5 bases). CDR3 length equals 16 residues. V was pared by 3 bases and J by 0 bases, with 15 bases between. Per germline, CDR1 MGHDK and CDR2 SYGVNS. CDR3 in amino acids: CASSEVTDTISYEQYF. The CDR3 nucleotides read TGTGCCAGCAGTGAGGTGACAGATACCATCTCCTACGAGCAGTACTTC.